This is a list of T cell receptor beta chains from one sample in a study of somatic mutations in cytotoxic T cells in rheumatoid arthritis. Generated by immunoSEQ multiplex PCR, the TCRdb table keeps only in-frame clones and is missing some. The sample consists of around 11,000 clones, around 79% of them appearing once. The sequenced material came from CD8+ T cells sorted from blood. Receptors were obtained from an adult with rheumatoid arthritis. Both conserved end residues are part of each CDR3. The order of the fields is clone size, D gene, J gene, V gene, CDR3 DNA, CDR3 protein. The D gene is left open where the match is weak. The size of a clone is reported for some rows only, either as once, few or many, or as a class for expanded clones.

few	.	TRBJ2-7	TRBV4-3	TGCGCCAGCAGCCAACATCAGGGTTTTGGCTCCTACGAGCAGTACTTC	CASSQHQGFGSYEQYF
.	.	TRBJ2-1	TRBV5-1	TGCGCCAGCAGGAGAAGGGGGGGTTTATACAATGAGCAGTTCTTC	CASRRRGGLYNEQFF
.	.	TRBJ2-1	TRBV27	TGTGCCATCACGACTCCACCGGGTGAGCAGTTCTTC	CAITTPPGEQFF
once	.	TRBJ2-7	TRBV4-3	TGCGCCAGCAGCCAAGGGTCAGGGTTCTCCTACGAGCAGTACTTC	CASSQGSGFSYEQYF
.	.	TRBJ1-2	TRBV7-2	TGTGCCAGCAGTGGTTGGGTTGGCTACACCTTC	CASSGWVGYTF
once	.	TRBJ2-1	TRBV6-6	TGTGCCAGCAGTTACTTCTCCGGGAATGAGCAGTTCTTC	CASSYFSGNEQFF
.	TRBD2	TRBJ2-7	TRBV11-2	TGTGCCAGCAGCCCGGGGGGGGCGGGCTACGAGCAGTACTTC	CASSPGGAGYEQYF
.	.	TRBJ1-6	TRBV7-9	TGTGCCAGCAGCCCCGGGATTTGGAATTCACCCCTCCACTTT	CASSPGIWNSPLHF
.	TRBD1	TRBJ1-5	TRBV27	TGTGCCAGCAGTTTAGCAGGGGGTATGAGCAATCAGCCCCAGCATTTT	CASSLAGGMSNQPQHF
.	TRBD2	TRBJ2-2	TRBV5-5	TGTGCCAGCAGCTTTACGGGACTAGCCGGGGAGCTGTTTTTT	CASSFTGLAGELFF
.	.	TRBJ2-7	TRBV6-5	TGTGCCAGCAGTTACTCTGGGGACTCCTACGAGCAGTACTTC	CASSYSGDSYEQYF
.	.	TRBJ2-1	TRBV9	TGTGCCAGCAGCGGATCCAATGAGCAGTTCTTC	CASSGSNEQFF
.	.	TRBJ1-1	TRBV4-1	TGCGCCAGCAGCCAAGCCAGACAGATGAACACTGAAGCTTTCTTT	CASSQARQMNTEAFF
.	.	TRBJ2-7	TRBV27	TGTGCCAGCAGTTTAAACGGATACTACGAGCAGTACTTC	CASSLNGYYEQYF
.	.	TRBJ2-7	TRBV9	TGTGCCAGCAGCGCAAGGGGAGGCTACGAGCAGTACTTC	CASSARGGYEQYF
once	.	TRBJ1-5	TRBV14	TGTGCCAGCAATCGGGTCGGCAGCAATCAGCCCCAGCATTTT	CASNRVGSNQPQHF
.	TRBD1	TRBJ1-5	TRBV28	TGTGCCAGCAGTTCACCGACAGGGGTGATTGGGAATCAGCCCCAGCATTTT	CASSSPTGVIGNQPQHF
.	.	TRBJ1-1	TRBV5-8	TGTGCCAGCAGCGGGTCAGGGGCAAACACTGAAGCTTTCTTT	CASSGSGANTEAFF
.	TRBD1	TRBJ2-7	TRBV6-1	TGTGCCAGTGAGAAAACAGGGGAATCCTACGAGCAGTACTTC	CASEKTGESYEQYF
.	TRBD2	TRBJ2-1	TRBV27	TGTGCCAGCAGTCCCTGGGCTAGCGGGGGTGTGTTCTTC	CASSPWASGGVFF
.	.	TRBJ1-1	TRBV27	TGTGCCAGCAGTCTCCGACTGTCGTGGGGGAACACTGAAGCTTTCTTT	CASSLRLSWGNTEAFF
.	TRBD2	TRBJ2-7	TRBV5-4	TGTGCCAGCAGCTCCGGACTAGCTTCCTACGAGCAGTACTTC	CASSSGLASYEQYF
once	.	TRBJ2-7	TRBV4-1	TGCGCCAGCAGCCAATCGGACAGCGCGACGGGTCGGCAGTACTTC	CASSQSDSATGRQYF
.	.	TRBJ1-1	TRBV19	TGTGCCAGTAGTATTGGAGTTATCACTGAAGCTTTCTTT	CASSIGVITEAFF
once	TRBD1	TRBJ2-1	TRBV29-1	TGCAGCGAGAAGACAGGGGCGGACCCCAATGAGCAGTTCTTC	CSEKTGADPNEQFF
.	.	TRBJ2-7	TRBV5-5	TGTGCCAGCAGCTCCACAGATCCCTACGAGCAGTACTTC	CASSSTDPYEQYF
.	.	TRBJ2-5	TRBV7-8	TGTGCCAGCAGCTTAGTGGCCTGGACCCAGTACTTC	CASSLVAWTQYF
.	TRBD2	TRBJ2-3	TRBV5-6	TGTGCCAGCAGCTTGGGAGCGGGAGTGGCAGATACGCAGTATTTT	CASSLGAGVADTQYF
.	.	TRBJ1-1	TRBV7-9	TGTGCCAGCAGCAACAGTATGAACACTGAAGCTTTCTTT	CASSNSMNTEAFF
.	.	TRBJ1-5	TRBV6-5	TGTGCCAGCAGTCTCAACGGAGACAACAATCAGCCCCAGCATTTT	CASSLNGDNNQPQHF
once	.	TRBJ2-7	TRBV7-9	TGTGCCAGCAGCTTACCCGGTGTGGAGGACTCCTACGAGCAGTACTTC	CASSLPGVEDSYEQYF
.	.	TRBJ1-1	TRBV2	TGTGCCAGCAGTGAAAGGGGTTCAGGCACTGAAGCTTTCTTT	CASSERGSGTEAFF
.	.	TRBJ1-1	TRBV19	TGTGCCAGTAGTATATGGCAGAACACTGAAGCTTTCTTT	CASSIWQNTEAFF
.	.	TRBJ2-3	TRBV7-9	TGTGCCAGCAGCTCAAGTTTGAGGGGGGATACGCAGTATTTT	CASSSSLRGDTQYF
.	TRBD1	TRBJ2-7	TRBV5-1	TGCGCCAGCAGCTTGACGGGACAGTCCTACGAGCAGTACTTC	CASSLTGQSYEQYF
few	.	TRBJ1-1	TRBV9	TGTGCCAGCAGCGCATTCAACACTGAAGCTTTCTTT	CASSAFNTEAFF
.	.	TRBJ2-7	TRBV19	TGTGCCAGTAGTATCACAGGACGAACCTACGAGCAGTACTTC	CASSITGRTYEQYF
once	.	TRBJ1-1	TRBV27	TGTGCCAGCAGTCTAGGGACTGAAGCTTTCTTT	CASSLGTEAFF
.	.	TRBJ2-1	TRBV7-9	TGTGCCAGCAGCCCGGCGGCAAGGCTCAATGAGCAGTTCTTC	CASSPAARLNEQFF
.	.	TRBJ2-5	TRBV28	TGTGCCAGCAGTTTAAGCGGCGGGGCGCGGACCCAGTACTTC	CASSLSGGARTQYF
.	.	TRBJ2-7	TRBV4-3	TGCGCCAGCAGCCAAGTTCGGACAGCCTTTTTCTACGAGCAGTACTTC	CASSQVRTAFFYEQYF
.	.	TRBJ2-3	TRBV21-1	TGTGCCGCAACGGCCACAGATACGCAGTATTTT	CAATATDTQYF
.	TRBD2	TRBJ2-1	TRBV4-3	TGCGCCAGCAGCCGAATTGCGGGACTAGTCAACAATGAGCAGTTCTTC	CASSRIAGLVNNEQFF
.	.	TRBJ1-5	TRBV27	TGTGCCAGCAGTTTTAACGGCGGAGGTCAGCCCCAGCATTTT	CASSFNGGGQPQHF
.	.	TRBJ2-5	TRBV4-3	TGCGCCAGCAGCCAAAACCTGGTCGGGGGGCTCGAGACCCAGTACTTC	CASSQNLVGGLETQYF
once	.	TRBJ1-4	TRBV25-1	TGTGCCAGCAGTCAACGCAGGGGAAAACTGTTTTTT	CASSQRRGKLFF
.	.	TRBJ1-5	TRBV27	TGTGCCAGCAGAGAATATGCAAGTACGCCTAGTAATCAGCCCCAGCATTTT	CASREYASTPSNQPQHF
few	.	TRBJ1-5	TRBV19	TGTGCCAGTAGTTTTTTTCTTCTTGGGGTGGAGGATCAGCCCCAGCATTTT	CASSFFLLGVEDQPQHF
medium-sized	.	TRBJ1-4	TRBV27	TGTGCCAGCAGTTTAGGACAGTGGGCTGAAAAACTGTTTTTT	CASSLGQWAEKLFF
.	.	TRBJ1-1	TRBV4-3	TGCGCCAGCAGCCAAGGAGTCAACGGCAACACTGAAGCTTTCTTT	CASSQGVNGNTEAFF
.	TRBD2	TRBJ2-1	TRBV5-4	TGTGCCAGCAGCTTGGGACGGGGCGGGGGGGATCGGGAGCAGTTCTTC	CASSLGRGGGDREQFF
.	.	TRBJ1-2	TRBV5-6	TGTGCCAGCAGCTTGTCTTTAACAGAGGATAACTATGGCTACACCTTC	CASSLSLTEDNYGYTF
.	TRBD1	TRBJ2-7	TRBV5-1	TGCGCCAGCAGCCTACCGGGACAGGGAAGATACGAGCAGTACTTC	CASSLPGQGRYEQYF
.	.	TRBJ2-2	TRBV4-1	TGCGCCAGCAGCCAAGAAGCCGGGGAGCTGTTTTTT	CASSQEAGELFF
few	.	TRBJ2-2	TRBV5-4	TGTGCCAGCAGCTTCCGGGGAGACCTGGGCGGGGAGCTGTTTTTT	CASSFRGDLGGELFF